This T cell receptor (beta chain) was sequenced during a study of cytomegalovirus exposure and HLA in healthy donors. Regarding the study as a whole: A cluster of highly shared sequence variants was likely a sequencing artifact.

Germline CDR1 reads SGHAT; CDR2 reads FQNNGV. The germline V and J ends were trimmed by 1 base and 3 bases, with 9 bases remaining between them. This CDR3 contains 14 residues. For this clone: The antigen remains unidentified.

The PCR used 60 Vbeta and 13 Jbeta primers. Generated by immunoSEQ multiplex PCR, the TCRdb table keeps only in-frame clones and is missing some. The sample lists approximately 160,000 clones, around four fifths occurring once. Whereas donors were nominally healthy upon sampling, unrecorded immune exposures were probable. Sequenced: PBMCs. The TCR was taken from a man between 18 and 29 years old in good health and CMV-seropositive. This chain joins TRBV11-2 and TRBJ1-2; D is uncertain. This chain's CDR3 is CASSLGVGDYGYTF. CDR3 bases: TGTGCCAGCAGCTTAGGCGTGGGAGACTATGGCTACACCTTC.